This T cell receptor beta chain was retrieved from a study of neurological immune-mediated disorders (dated by TCRdb to between 2018 and 2020). Regarding the research as a whole: Using UMI-based sequencing, the study compared peripheral blood TCR-beta repertoires from patients with HTLV-I-associated myelopathy (HAM/TSP), patients with multiple sclerosis, and healthy controls. Of the approximately 66 subjects in the cohort, about 14 were HAM/TSP patients, some 35 were multiple sclerosis patients, and approximately 20 were healthy controls. The roughly 100 TCR-beta libraries covered PBMC samples along with longitudinal samples, technical triplicates, and paired sorted CD4+ and CD8+ T-cell subsets. The paper as a whole reports these results and caveats: TCR clonal expansion was highest in HAM/TSP patients and lowest in MS patients, with MS patients falling below even healthy controls. Expanded clones from different subjects shared no identical CDR3 amino acid sequences, which suggests that TCR-beta repertoires were private in all groups.

This clonotype has a count of ten or more. Its antigen is unknown. No base quality values were provided; no much bigger clone lies one nucleotide off. TCR libraries for sorted subsets were made from 1 million sorted CD4+ or CD8+ T cells. Peripheral blood was subjected to Ficoll-Hypaque density gradient centrifugation to isolate PBMCs, which were then cryopreserved in liquid nitrogen. Paired sorted CD4+ and CD8+ subsets came from healthy controls, HAM/TSP patients and MS patients. cDNA was synthesized by template-switch 5'RACE using a primer carrying a 10-nucleotide random unique molecular identifier by which each TCR transcript was tagged. Over 190 million TCR-beta sequences, covering 15-18 subjects, were produced in each sequencing run. The RNeasy kit was used for extraction of total RNA. TCR-beta VDJ regions were amplified with primers for the TCR constant region and the 5'RACE anchor, using the KAPA Real-time Library Amplification kit. A first PCR added sample indexes and Illumina adaptors, and a second PCR then raised library yield. The roughly 650 bp TCR product was size-selected on a 2% E-gel SizeSelection system after Ampure bead purification. Before pooling, libraries had their quality checked on a Bioanalyzer, their concentration measured with Qubit, and their quantity determined with the Kapa Library Quantification kit. Libraries were sequenced paired-end 2 x 150 bp on an Illumina HiSeq 2500. To increase sequence diversity, roughly 24-31% phiX was spiked into each library pool. Turning to the authors' computational methods: Quality-filtered reads were processed with the UMI-based MiGEC pipeline, which removed over 75% of raw TCR sequences during error correction. VDJ genes were aligned to IMGT germline references, and clonotypes were defined by unique CDR3 amino acid sequence plus V-J genes. Clonal expansion, Shannon diversity and CDR3 relatedness (CalcPairwiseDistances, ClusterSamples) were evaluated with VDJtools, and phylogenetic trees were built with CLCbio workbench. Expanded clones were defined as having at least 8 unique UMIs, based on coefficient-of-variation modelling across technical triplicates. Through fastp at Q25 and MiXCR, TCRdb rebuilt clones from the public reads, retaining in-frame beta chains. Here each entry gathers all rows of one CDR3 protein and keeps the most common genes and DNA. The V and J calls and clone size are TCRdb's, not the authors'. The sample table holds 35,000 to 45,000 distinct CDR3 sequences, of which roughly 12% were seen once. The ten largest clones take up 3.5% to 4% of the sample.

Inclusive of the bounding cysteine and phenylalanine, the CDR3 is 15 residues long. Kept here is only the CDR3 DNA, which spans 45 bases and is read in frame from base 1. Trimming accounts for 6 bases at V and 5 bases at J, while the number of junction bases matched to no gene is 6. Via the germline V gene, CDR1 is SGHRS and CDR2 YFSETQ. The material sequenced was CD4+ T cells from blood. The sequence derives from a woman between 25 and 40 years old with HTLV-1-associated myelopathy (HAM/TSP). The chain was built from TRBV5-1 and TRBJ1-6; 9 central bases correspond to TRBD1. CDR3 reads: CASTETGGNNSPLHF. The nucleotides are TGCGCCAGCACCGAGACAGGGGGGAATAATTCACCCCTCCACTTT.